This T cell receptor beta chain was obtained from a study of blood T cell repertoires in COVID-19. Study details: Some COVID-19 samples were acute and others convalescent; all came from the United States, Italy and Spain. T cells, B-cell-depleted T cells, or PBMCs supplied cDNA or gDNA.

Some clones are missing from TCRdb's copy, which holds only in-frame ones; the method was immunoSEQ multiplex PCR. The data hold around 310,000 clones, with roughly 90% observed a single time. The trim removed 6 bases at V and 4 bases at J, leaving 7 bases unmatched. Germline assignment: CDR1 KGHSH and CDR2 LQKENI. This CDR3 has 15 amino acids. This clonotype originated in a woman aged 40 to 50 with COVID-19, enrolled during active disease. The material sequenced was peripheral blood. This chain links TRBV18 with TRBJ2-2, with 8 positions matching TRBD1. This CDR3 reads CASSPGTGFTGELFF. CDR3 DNA: TGTGCCAGCTCCCCCGGGACAGGATTCACCGGGGAGCTGTTTTTT.